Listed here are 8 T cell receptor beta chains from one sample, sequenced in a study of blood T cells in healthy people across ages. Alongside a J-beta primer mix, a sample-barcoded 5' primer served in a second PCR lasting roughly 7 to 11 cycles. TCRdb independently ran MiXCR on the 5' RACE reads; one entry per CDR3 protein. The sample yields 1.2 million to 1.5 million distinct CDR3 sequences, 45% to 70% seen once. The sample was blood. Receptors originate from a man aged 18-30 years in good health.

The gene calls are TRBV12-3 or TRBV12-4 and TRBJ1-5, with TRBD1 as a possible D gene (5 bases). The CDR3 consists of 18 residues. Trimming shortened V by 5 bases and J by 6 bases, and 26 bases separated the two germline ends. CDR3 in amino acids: CASSPPWSGGIVGQPQHF. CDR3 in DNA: TGTGCCAGCAGTCCGCCATGGTCGGGGGGGATAGTTGGTCAGCCCCAGCATTTT.

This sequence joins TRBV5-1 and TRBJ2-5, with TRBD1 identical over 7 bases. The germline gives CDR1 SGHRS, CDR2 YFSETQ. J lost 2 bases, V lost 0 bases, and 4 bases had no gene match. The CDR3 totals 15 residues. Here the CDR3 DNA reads TGCGCCAGCAGCTTGGCCGGGACAGAACAAGAGACCCAGTACTTC. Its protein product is CASSLAGTEQETQYF.

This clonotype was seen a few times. The CDR3 bases are TGCAGTGCTTCGGGACGCCTACCTTATCAGCCCCAGCATTTT. Its protein product is CSASGRLPYQPQHF. The J gene is TRBJ1-5, the V gene TRBV20-1, with D possibly matching TRBD1 (5 bases). There are 14 residues in the CDR3. V shed 5 bases and J shed 5 bases, with 16 bases lying between them. Germline values: CDR1 DFQATT, CDR2 SNEGSKA (reference sequence).

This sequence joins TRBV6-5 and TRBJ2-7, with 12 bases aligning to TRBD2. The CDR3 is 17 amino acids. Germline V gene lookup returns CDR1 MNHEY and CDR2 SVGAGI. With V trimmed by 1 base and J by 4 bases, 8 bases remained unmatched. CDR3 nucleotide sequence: TGTGCCAGCAGTTACTTTCGGACTAGCGGGGAAATGTACGAGCAGTACTTC. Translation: CASSYFRTSGEMYEQYF.

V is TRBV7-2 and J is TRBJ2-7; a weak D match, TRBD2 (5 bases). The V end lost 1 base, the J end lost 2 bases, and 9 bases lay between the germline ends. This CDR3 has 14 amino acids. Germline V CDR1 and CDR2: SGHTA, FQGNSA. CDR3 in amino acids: CASSLGRMTYEQYF. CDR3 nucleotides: TGTGCCAGCAGCTTAGGGAGGATGACCTACGAGCAGTACTTC.

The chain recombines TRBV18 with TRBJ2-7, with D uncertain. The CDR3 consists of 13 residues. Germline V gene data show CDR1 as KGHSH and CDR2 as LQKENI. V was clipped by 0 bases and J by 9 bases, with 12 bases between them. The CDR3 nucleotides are TGTGCCAGCTCACCACCTTCCCTGGACGTGCAGTACTTC. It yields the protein CASSPPSLDVQYF.

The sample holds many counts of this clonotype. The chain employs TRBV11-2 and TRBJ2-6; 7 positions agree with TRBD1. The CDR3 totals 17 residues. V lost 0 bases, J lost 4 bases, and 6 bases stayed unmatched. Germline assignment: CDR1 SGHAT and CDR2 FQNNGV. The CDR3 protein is CASSLDGDRNGANVLTF. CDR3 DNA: TGTGCCAGCAGCTTAGATGGGGACAGAAACGGGGCCAACGTCCTGACTTTC.

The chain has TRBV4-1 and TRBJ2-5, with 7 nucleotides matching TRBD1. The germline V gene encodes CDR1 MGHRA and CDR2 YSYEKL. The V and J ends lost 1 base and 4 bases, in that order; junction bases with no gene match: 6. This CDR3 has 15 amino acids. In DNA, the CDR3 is TGCGCCAGCAGCCAAGGACAGGGTACCCCAGAGACCCAGTACTTC. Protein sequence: CASSQGQGTPETQYF.